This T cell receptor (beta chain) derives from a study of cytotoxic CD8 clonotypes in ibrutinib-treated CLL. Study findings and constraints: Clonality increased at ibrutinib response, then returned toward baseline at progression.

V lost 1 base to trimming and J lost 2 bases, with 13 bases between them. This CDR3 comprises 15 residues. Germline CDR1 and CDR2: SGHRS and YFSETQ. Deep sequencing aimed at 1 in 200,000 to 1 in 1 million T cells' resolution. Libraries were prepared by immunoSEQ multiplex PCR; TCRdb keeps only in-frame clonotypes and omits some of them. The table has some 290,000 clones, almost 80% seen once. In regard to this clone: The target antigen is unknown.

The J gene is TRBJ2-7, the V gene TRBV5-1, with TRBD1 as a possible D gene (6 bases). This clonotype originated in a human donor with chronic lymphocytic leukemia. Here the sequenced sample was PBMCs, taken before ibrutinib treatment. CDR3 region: CASSLLIQGTYEQYF. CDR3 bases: TGCGCCAGCAGCTTGTTGATACAGGGTACCTACGAGCAGTACTTC.